This TCR beta chain was sequenced in a study of blood T cell repertoires in COVID-19. At the level of the study: COVID-19 samples collected from the United States, Italy and Spain covered acute and convalescent phases.

This clone was detected once. CDR1 and CDR2 from the germline V gene are LNHDA and SQIVND (reference sequence). The trim removed 7 bases at V and 5 bases at J, leaving 5 bases unmatched. The CDR3 is made up of 14 amino acids. In the authors' methods: Using reference gene primer amplification, nucleated cell counts were estimated. Clones were sequenced by immunoSEQ multiplex PCR, and TCRdb holds only the in-frame ones, with some missing. V and J calls and clone size follow that table, whereas D and trimming were derived from the DNA. The table records about 130,000 clones, approximately 81% of them present only once.

J is TRBJ1-3 and V is TRBV19; 10 bases align to TRBD1. This TCR came from a man aged 40-49 years with active or convalescent COVID-19. Input material: peripheral blood. In DNA form, the CDR3 reads TGTGCCAGTACCCCGGGACAGGGGCGAAACACCATATATTTT. Protein product: CASTPGQGRNTIYF.